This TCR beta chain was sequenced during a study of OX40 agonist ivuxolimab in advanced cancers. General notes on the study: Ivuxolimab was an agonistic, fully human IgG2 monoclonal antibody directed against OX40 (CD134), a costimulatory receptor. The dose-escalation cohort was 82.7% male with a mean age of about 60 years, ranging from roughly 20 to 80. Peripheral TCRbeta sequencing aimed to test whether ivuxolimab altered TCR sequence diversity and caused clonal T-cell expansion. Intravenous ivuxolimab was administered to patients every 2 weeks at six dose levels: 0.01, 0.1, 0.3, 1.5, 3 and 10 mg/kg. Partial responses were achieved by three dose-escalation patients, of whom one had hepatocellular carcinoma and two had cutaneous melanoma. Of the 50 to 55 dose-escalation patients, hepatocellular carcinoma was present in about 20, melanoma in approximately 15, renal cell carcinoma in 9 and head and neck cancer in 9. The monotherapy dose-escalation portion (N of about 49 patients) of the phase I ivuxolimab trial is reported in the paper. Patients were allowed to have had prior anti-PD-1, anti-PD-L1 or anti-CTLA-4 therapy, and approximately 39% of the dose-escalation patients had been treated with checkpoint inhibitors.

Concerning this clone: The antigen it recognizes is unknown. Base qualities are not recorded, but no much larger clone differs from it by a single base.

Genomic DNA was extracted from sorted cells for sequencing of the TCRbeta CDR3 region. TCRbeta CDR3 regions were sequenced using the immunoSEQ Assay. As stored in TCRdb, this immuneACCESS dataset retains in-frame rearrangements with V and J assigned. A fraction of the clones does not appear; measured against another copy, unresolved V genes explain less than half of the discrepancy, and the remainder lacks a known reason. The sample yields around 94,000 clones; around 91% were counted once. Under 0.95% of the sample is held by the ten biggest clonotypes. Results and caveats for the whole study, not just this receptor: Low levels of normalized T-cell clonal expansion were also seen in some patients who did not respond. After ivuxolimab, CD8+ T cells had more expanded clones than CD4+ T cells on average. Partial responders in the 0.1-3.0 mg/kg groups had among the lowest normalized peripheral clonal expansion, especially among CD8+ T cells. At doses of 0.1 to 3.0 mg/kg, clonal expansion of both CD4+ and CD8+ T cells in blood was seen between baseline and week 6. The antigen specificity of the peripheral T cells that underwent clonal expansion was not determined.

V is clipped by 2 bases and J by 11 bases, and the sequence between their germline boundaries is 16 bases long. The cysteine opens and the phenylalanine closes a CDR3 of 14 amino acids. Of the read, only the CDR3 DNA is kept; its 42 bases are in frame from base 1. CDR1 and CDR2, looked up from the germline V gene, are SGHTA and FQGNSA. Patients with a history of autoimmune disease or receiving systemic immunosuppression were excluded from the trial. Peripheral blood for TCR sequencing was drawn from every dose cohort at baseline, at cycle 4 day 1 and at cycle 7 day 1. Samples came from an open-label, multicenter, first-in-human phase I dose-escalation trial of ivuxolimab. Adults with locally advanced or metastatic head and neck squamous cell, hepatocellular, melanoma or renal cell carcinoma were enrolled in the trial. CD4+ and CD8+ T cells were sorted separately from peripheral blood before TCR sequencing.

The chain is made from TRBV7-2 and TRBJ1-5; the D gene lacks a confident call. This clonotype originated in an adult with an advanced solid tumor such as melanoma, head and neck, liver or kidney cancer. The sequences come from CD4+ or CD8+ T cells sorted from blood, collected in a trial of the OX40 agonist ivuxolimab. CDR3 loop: CASSLNRDGKAQHF. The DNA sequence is TGTGCCAGCAGCTTAAACCGCGACGGGAAAGCCCAGCATTTT.